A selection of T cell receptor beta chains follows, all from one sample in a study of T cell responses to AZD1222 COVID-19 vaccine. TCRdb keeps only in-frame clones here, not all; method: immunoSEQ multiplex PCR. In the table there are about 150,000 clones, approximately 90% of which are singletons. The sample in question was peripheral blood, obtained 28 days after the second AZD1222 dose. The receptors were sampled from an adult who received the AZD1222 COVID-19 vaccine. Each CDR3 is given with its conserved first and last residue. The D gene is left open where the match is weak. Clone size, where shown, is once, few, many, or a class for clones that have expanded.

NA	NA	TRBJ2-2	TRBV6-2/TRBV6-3	TGTGCCAGCACCCCGGGGGAGAGGGACACCGGGGAGCTGTTTTTT	CASTPGERDTGELFF
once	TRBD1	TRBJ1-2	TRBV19	TGTGCCAGTAGGCCATCGACAGGGGTGGACGGCTACACCTTC	CASRPSTGVDGYTF
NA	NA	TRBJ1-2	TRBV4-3	TGCGCCAGCAGCCAAGATGGTGGGATCGATGGCTACACCTTC	CASSQDGGIDGYTF
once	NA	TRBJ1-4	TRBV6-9	TGTGCCAGCAAGAACCGGGGAAACCATGAAAAACTGTTTTTT	CASKNRGNHEKLFF
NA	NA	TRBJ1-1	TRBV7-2	TGTGCCAGCAGCTACCAGACAGCTAAGAACACTGAAGCTTTCTTT	CASSYQTAKNTEAFF
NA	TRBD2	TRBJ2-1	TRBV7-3	TGTGCCAGCAGCTTAGGACTAGCGGGACTCGATGAGCAGTTCTTC	CASSLGLAGLDEQFF
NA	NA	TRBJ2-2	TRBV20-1	TGCAGTGCTAGTCCCCACTTGGGGGCGCTGACCGGGGAGCTGTTTTTT	CSASPHLGALTGELFF
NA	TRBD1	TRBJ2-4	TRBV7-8	TGTGCCAGCAGCTTAAGAACAGGGGAAGCGCTGGGCAACATTCAGTACTTC	CASSLRTGEALGNIQYF
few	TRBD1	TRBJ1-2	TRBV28	TGTGCCAGCAGTACTCTTCGACAGGGCCCAAACTATGGCTACACCTTC	CASSTLRQGPNYGYTF
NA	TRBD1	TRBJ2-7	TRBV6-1	TGTGCCAGCAGTGAATTTTTGGGACAGGGGTCCTACGAGCAGTACTTC	CASSEFLGQGSYEQYF
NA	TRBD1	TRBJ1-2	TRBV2	TGTGCCAGCATTCTAGGACAGGGGGCCAACTATGGCTACACCTTC	CASILGQGANYGYTF
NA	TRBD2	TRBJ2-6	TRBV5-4	TGTGCCAGCAGCTTGAGAGCGGGAGGAAGCTCTGGGGCCAACGTCCTGACTTTC	CASSLRAGGSSGANVLTF
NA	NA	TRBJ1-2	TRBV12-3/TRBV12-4	TGTGCCAGCACCGCGACAGGAGCCTATGGCTACACCTTC	CASTATGAYGYTF
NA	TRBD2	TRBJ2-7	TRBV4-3	TGCGCCAGCAGCCAAGCCGGTACTAGCGGGAGCTACGAGCAGTACTTC	CASSQAGTSGSYEQYF
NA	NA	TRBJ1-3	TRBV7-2	TGTGCCAGCAGCTTAATTGGAAACACCATATATTTT	CASSLIGNTIYF
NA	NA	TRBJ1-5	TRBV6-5	TGTGCCAGCAGTTTCACCTGGGATCAGCCCCAGCATTTT	CASSFTWDQPQHF
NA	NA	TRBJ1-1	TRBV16	TGTGCCAGCAGCCACAGGTCTCTTGGGACTGAAGCTTTCTTT	CASSHRSLGTEAFF
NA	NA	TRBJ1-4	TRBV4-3	TGCGCCAGCAGCCCCAAGGAAGAGGGGATGCTTCGAACTAATGAAAAACTGTTTTTT	CASSPKEEGMLRTNEKLFF
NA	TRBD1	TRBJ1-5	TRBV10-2	TGCGCCAGCAGCGGGACAGTAATTGGCAATCAGCCCCAGCATTTT	CASSGTVIGNQPQHF
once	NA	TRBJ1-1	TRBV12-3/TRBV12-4	TGTGCCAGCAGTTTAGTATCTGAGGAAGCTTTCTTT	CASSLVSEEAFF
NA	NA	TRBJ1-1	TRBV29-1	TGCAGCGTTGAAGTCCCAGGGCGGGACACTGAAGCTTTCTTT	CSVEVPGRDTEAFF
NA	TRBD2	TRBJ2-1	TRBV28	TGTGCCAGCACCATCGGACTAGCCCAAAACAATGAGCAGTTCTTC	CASTIGLAQNNEQFF
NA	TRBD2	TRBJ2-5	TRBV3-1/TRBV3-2	TGTGCCAGCAGTCTCCTGAGTGCGGGAGGGGAGACCCAGTACTTC	CASSLLSAGGETQYF
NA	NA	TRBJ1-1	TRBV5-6	TGTGCCAGCAGCCACCAGGGGAAGGTGGCTGAAGCTTTCTTT	CASSHQGKVAEAFF
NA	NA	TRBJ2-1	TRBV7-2	TGTGCCAGCAGCCCCGACAGTTCATCTTACAATGAGCAGTTCTTC	CASSPDSSSYNEQFF
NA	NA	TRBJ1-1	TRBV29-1	TGCAGCGTCGAGACGGACGACACTGAAGCTTTCTTT	CSVETDDTEAFF
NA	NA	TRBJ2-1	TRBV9	TGTGCCAGCAGCGTAGGGAGCTCCTACAATGAGCAGTTCTTC	CASSVGSSYNEQFF
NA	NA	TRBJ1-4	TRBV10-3	TGTGCCATCAGTGATTCACAGGGCCAGAGGGAAAAACTGTTTTTT	CAISDSQGQREKLFF
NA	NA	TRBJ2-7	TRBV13	TGTGCCAGCAGCTCCCAGGAGGAGCAGTACTTC	CASSSQEEQYF
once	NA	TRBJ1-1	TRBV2	TGTGCCAGCAGTGAAGGTCGGAGGGTGAACACTGAAGCTTTCTTT	CASSEGRRVNTEAFF
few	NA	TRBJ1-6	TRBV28	TGTGCCAGCAGTTTAAATTCACCCCTCCACTTT	CASSLNSPLHF
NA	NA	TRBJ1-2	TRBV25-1	TGTGCCAGCAGTGGGGAAGACAGGCACTTCTATGGCTACACCTTC	CASSGEDRHFYGYTF
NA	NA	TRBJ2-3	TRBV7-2	TGTGCCAGCAGCTTAGGGGCTCAGACATCAGATACGCAGTATTTT	CASSLGAQTSDTQYF
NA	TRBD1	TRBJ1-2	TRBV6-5	TGTGCCAGCAGTCGACTTCAGGGGGACGGCGGCTACACCTTC	CASSRLQGDGGYTF
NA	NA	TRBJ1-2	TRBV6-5	TGTGCCAGCAGTTACTCGATGCTCCCCAGTGGCTACACCTTC	CASSYSMLPSGYTF
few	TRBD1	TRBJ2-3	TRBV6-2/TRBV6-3	TGTGCCAGCAGTCCCCCGGGACAGGGTGTGGGCACAGATACGCAGTATTTT	CASSPPGQGVGTDTQYF
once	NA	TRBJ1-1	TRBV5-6	TGTGCCAGCAGCCTACGGCCGGTCAACCCTGCAGCTTTCTTT	CASSLRPVNPAAFF
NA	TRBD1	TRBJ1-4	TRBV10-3	TGTGCCTCTTGGGACAGGGTTTCTGAAAAACTGTTTTTT	CASWDRVSEKLFF
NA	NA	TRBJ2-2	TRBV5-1	TGCGCCAGCAGCTTAACACCGAACACCGGGGAGCTGTTTTTT	CASSLTPNTGELFF
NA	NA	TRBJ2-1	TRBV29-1	TGCAGCGTTCTGGTCGGGCTAGCGAGTTACAATGAGCAGTTCTTC	CSVLVGLASYNEQFF
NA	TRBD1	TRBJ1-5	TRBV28	TGTGCCAGCAGTTTAGCCTACAGGGGAGATCAGCCCCAGCATTTT	CASSLAYRGDQPQHF
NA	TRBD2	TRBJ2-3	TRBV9	TGTGCCAGCAGCGTAGATATCCTAGCGGGGGAGGATACGCAGTATTTT	CASSVDILAGEDTQYF
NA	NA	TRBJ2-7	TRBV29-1	TGCAGCGTTGTCGGTGGAGGCTCCTACGAGCAGTACTTC	CSVVGGGSYEQYF
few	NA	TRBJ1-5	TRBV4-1	TGCGCCAGCAGCCACTCCCCTCTCCTTAACGGCAATCAGCCCCAGCATTTT	CASSHSPLLNGNQPQHF
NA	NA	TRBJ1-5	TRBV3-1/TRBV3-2	TGTGCCAGCAGGGGACACCCCGTCAGGAGTCAGCCCCAGCATTTT	CASRGHPVRSQPQHF
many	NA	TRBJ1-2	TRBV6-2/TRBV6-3	TGTGCCAGCAGTAACCGGGGGAGCTATGGCTACACCTTC	CASSNRGSYGYTF
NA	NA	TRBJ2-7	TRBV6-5	TGTGCCAGCAGTCCGCACAGCCTTGCGACCGACGAGCAGTACTTC	CASSPHSLATDEQYF
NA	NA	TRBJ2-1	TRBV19	TGTGCCAGTAACCCTGGGCGGAAATACTACAATGAGCAGTTCTTC	CASNPGRKYYNEQFF
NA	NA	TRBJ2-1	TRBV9	TGTGCCAGCGCTGATTACAATGAGCAGTTCTTC	CASADYNEQFF
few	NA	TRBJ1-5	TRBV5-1	TGCGCCAGCAGCTTGGGGGGGGCCCTCAGCAATCAGCCCCAGCATTTT	CASSLGGALSNQPQHF
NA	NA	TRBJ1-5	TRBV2	TGTGCCAGCAGTGTCGAACAGATTAATCAGCCCCAGCATTTT	CASSVEQINQPQHF
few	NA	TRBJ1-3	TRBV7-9	TGTGCCACCAGGGGTGGCGTCTCTGGAAACACCATATATTTT	CATRGGVSGNTIYF
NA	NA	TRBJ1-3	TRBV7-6	TGTGCCAGCAGCACGGGAGGGTTCGGAGGAAACACCATATATTTT	CASSTGGFGGNTIYF